The 12 T cell receptor beta chains below were found in one sample sequenced in a study of early T cells in non-severe SARS-CoV-2 infection (dated by TCRdb to 2020 to 2023). Receptor libraries were prepared by 5' RACE. TCRdb lists the instrument as NextSeq 500. The public reads were reprocessed in TCRdb via fastp at Q25 and MiXCR, keeping in-frame beta chains. Rows are unified per CDR3 protein, each entry keeping the most common DNA and genes. The sample table lists approximately 43,000 distinct CDR3 sequences, 6% to 7.5% of them with a count of one. The ten largest clonotypes hold around 4.5% of the sample. The sample consisted of whole blood. Source of these receptors: an adult who was a healthcare worker with PCR-confirmed SARS-CoV-2 infection or an uninfected control (not recorded which).

The count of this clonotype is one. The rearrangement joins TRBV29-1 to TRBJ2-7, with unresolved D. V dropped 5 bases and J dropped 1 base, with 6 bases sitting between them. Germline-derived CDR1 and CDR2 are SQVTM and ANQGSEA. This CDR3 spans 11 amino acids. The CDR3 DNA reads TGCAGCGTTTCGGCATCCTACGAGCAGTACTTC. Its protein is CSVSASYEQYF.

This clonotype was found a few times. The rearrangement joins TRBV2 to TRBJ2-4; TRBD1 matches at 8 bases. The CDR3 consists of 13 residues. V dropped 5 bases and J dropped 5; count of bases not matched to a gene: 2. Germline V gene lookup returns CDR1 SNHLY and CDR2 FYNNEI. CDR3 DNA: TGTGCCAGCAGTTTGACAGGGGAAAACATTCAGTACTTC. It is translated as CASSLTGENIQYF.

This clonotype was seen at least ten times. The J gene is TRBJ2-1, the V gene TRBV7-6, with 9 bases that match TRBD2. Germline CDR1 SGHVS, CDR2 FNYEAQ. With V trimmed by 1 base and J by 2 bases, 3 bases remained unmatched. The CDR3 is 16 residues long. Written as DNA, the CDR3 is TGTGCCAGCAGCTTAGATGCGGGGGGGACCTACAATGAGCAGTTCTTC. Its protein is CASSLDAGGTYNEQFF.

This chain connects TRBV6-1 to TRBJ2-7; D is ambiguous. From germline, CDR1 is MNHNS and CDR2 SASEGT. The CDR3 is 12 amino acids. V dropped 4 bases and J dropped 5 bases, with 9 bases sitting between them. CDR3 sequence: CASSVQVNEQYF. CDR3 sequence (DNA): TGTGCCAGCAGTGTTCAGGTCAACGAGCAGTACTTC.

This chain connects TRBV2 to TRBJ2-1; 10 nucleotides agree with TRBD1. Trimming cost V 4 bases and J 3 bases; bases outside gene matches: 3. Germline V gives CDR1 SNHLY, CDR2 FYNNEI. The CDR3 extends over 15 amino acids. The CDR3 spells CASSAGQGFYNEQFF. As DNA, the CDR3 is TGTGCCAGCAGTGCGGGACAGGGGTTCTACAATGAGCAGTTCTTC.

V usage is TRBV10-1 and J usage is TRBJ1-4; weak D call: TRBD1 (6 bases). This CDR3 is built from 12 residues. CDR1 is WNHNN and CDR2 is SYGVQD in the germline V gene (reference sequence). With 8 bases removed from V and 8 bases from J, the gap between germline ends came to 12 bases. CDR3 amino acids: CASSEGGEKLFF. As DNA, the CDR3 is TGCGCCAGCTCGGAGGGGGGAGAAAAACTGTTTTTT.

In its sample, this clonotype was seen a few times. V usage is TRBV11-3 and J usage is TRBJ2-1; 8 nucleotides line up with TRBD1. Trimming at V came to 4 bases and at J to 0 bases, leaving 2 bases not matched to a gene. The CDR3 runs to 15 residues. Germline V CDR1 and CDR2: SGHNT, YENEEA. The DNA for the CDR3 is TGTGCCAGCAGCTCGACAGGGGCCTCCTACAATGAGCAGTTCTTC. Translating gives CASSSTGASYNEQFF.

This clonotype was seen ten or more times. The V and J genes are TRBV7-2 and TRBJ1-2, with TRBD1 matching 8 bases. The CDR3 is made up of 13 amino acids. Germline lookup yields CDR1 SGHTA and CDR2 FQGNSA. Trimming at V came to 4 bases and at J to 8 bases, leaving 6 bases not matched to a gene. The CDR3 region is CASSSGQGYGYTF. Written as DNA, the CDR3 is TGTGCCAGCAGCTCCGGACAGGGTTACGGCTACACCTTC.

This clonotype showed up just a few times. The rearrangement joins TRBV2 to TRBJ2-5; possible D gene TRBD2, 6 bases. CDR1 and CDR2 (germline): SNHLY, FYNNEI. The length of the CDR3 is 15 residues. V was cut by 1 base and J by 0 bases, with 9 bases left in between. This chain's CDR3 is CASSEGRDYQETQYF. For the CDR3, the DNA is TGTGCCAGCAGTGAAGGAAGGGACTACCAAGAGACCCAGTACTTC.

This clonotype was seen more than once but under ten times. The chain links TRBV6-1 to TRBJ1-5, with D possibly being TRBD1 (5 bases). CDR1 and CDR2 (germline): MNHNS, SASEGT. Trimming pared 6 bases from V and 0 bases from J, leaving 9 bases between. This CDR3 has 14 amino acids. CDR3 coding DNA: TGTGCCAGCAGGACAGCGTATAGCAATCAGCCCCAGCATTTT. It encodes CASRTAYSNQPQHF.

Regarding this clonotype: Being one base from a much bigger clone, this may be a read error. V is TRBV6-2 or TRBV6-3 and J is TRBJ2-3; 14 bases are a match to TRBD2. The CDR3 has 16 amino acids. CDR1 MNHEY and CDR2 SVGEGT come from the germline V gene. The CDR3 DNA reads as TGTGCCAGCACCTTCGGGACTAGCGGGAGCACAGATACGAAGTATTTT. Protein product: CASTFGTSGSTDTKYF.

The rearrangement joins TRBV29-1 to TRBJ1-4; D perhaps matches TRBD1 (6 bases). This CDR3 is 14 amino acids long. The germline V gene has CDR1 SQVTM and CDR2 ANQGSEA. Trimming shortened V by 7 bases and J by 6 bases, and 18 bases separated the two germline ends. Here the CDR3 reads CSAGGREADEKLFF. CDR3 bases: TGCAGCGCTGGGGGCAGGGAAGCCGATGAAAAACTGTTTTTT. Supplemented by reference TRBV29-1 and TRBJ1-4, the full variable domain reads SAVISQKPSRDICQRGTSLTIQCQVDSQVTMMFWYRQQPGQSLTLIATANQGSEATYESGFVIDKFPISRPNLTFSTLTVSNMSPEDSSIYLCSAGGREADEKLFFGSGTQLSVL.